The subject of this entry is one TCR beta chain. This entry comes from a study of blood T cell repertoires in COVID-19. As for the study in general: Italy, Spain and the United States were the sources of the convalescent and acute COVID-19 samples.

The germline gives CDR1 MDHEN, CDR2 SYDVKM. Deletions cut 4 bases from V and 4 bases from J, with 8 bases between. The CDR3 spans 14 residues. Here immunoSEQ multiplex PCR was the method, and the copy in TCRdb shows in-frame clones only, minus some. Among 140,000 to 150,000 clones listed, about 89% were seen once. Sequencing was performed on peripheral blood. The TCR was taken from a man in his 60s with active or convalescent COVID-19. This chain links TRBV28 with TRBJ1-6, with D perhaps matching TRBD1 (5 bases). Written as DNA, the CDR3 is TGTGCCAGCAGTTCCAGGGATTATAATTCACCCCTCCACTTT. Translated, it gives CASSSRDYNSPLHF. Full variable domain (outside the CDR3, taken from reference TRBV28 and TRBJ1-6): DVKVTQSSRYLVKRTGEKVFLECVQDMDHENMFWYRQDPGLGLRLIYFSYDVKMKEKGDIPEGYSVSREKKERFSLILESASTNQTSMYLCASSSRDYNSPLHFGNGTRLTVT.